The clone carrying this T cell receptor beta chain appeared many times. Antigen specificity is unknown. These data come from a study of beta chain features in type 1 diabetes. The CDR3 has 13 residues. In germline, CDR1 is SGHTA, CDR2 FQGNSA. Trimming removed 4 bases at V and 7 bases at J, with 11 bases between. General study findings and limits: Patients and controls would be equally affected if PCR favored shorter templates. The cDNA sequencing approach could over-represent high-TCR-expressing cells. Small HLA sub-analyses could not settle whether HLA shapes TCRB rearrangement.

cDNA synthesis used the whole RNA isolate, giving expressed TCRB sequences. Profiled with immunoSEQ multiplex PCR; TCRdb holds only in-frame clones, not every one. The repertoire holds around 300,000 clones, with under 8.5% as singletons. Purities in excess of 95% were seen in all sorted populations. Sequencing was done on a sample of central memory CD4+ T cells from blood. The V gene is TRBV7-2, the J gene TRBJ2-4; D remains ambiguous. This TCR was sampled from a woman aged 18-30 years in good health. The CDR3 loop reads CASSSLDANIQYF. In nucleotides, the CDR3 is TGTGCCAGCAGCTCCCTAGATGCGAACATTCAGTACTTC.